This T cell receptor (beta chain) was identified in a study of cytomegalovirus exposure and HLA in healthy donors. PCR primers comprised 60 Vbeta and 13 Jbeta primers. Sequencing was performed with immunoSEQ multiplex PCR; in TCRdb, only in-frame clones are kept and a portion is missing. The sample lists over 150,000 clones, 77% occurring once. The CDR3 contains 16 residues. Trimming removed 4 bases from V and 2 bases from J, with 19 bases in between. Per germline, CDR1 SGHRS and CDR2 YFSETQ. Study-level findings and limits: Earlier findings revealed that most TCR beta V segments proved productive either about 90% or about 30% of the time. V- and J-gene trimming of TCR beta was linked (in a later analysis) to a missense DCLRE1C variant.

On this clone itself: Antigen: not known.

This chain links TRBV5-1 with TRBJ2-7, with D possibly being TRBD2 (6 bases). Sequenced input: PBMCs. The receptor's source is a woman in her thirties or forties in good health and CMV-seropositive. CDR3 loop: CASSPFREKGAYEQYF. CDR3 DNA: TGCGCCAGCAGCCCGTTCCGGGAGAAGGGCGCCTACGAGCAGTACTTC. The full variable domain, its missing parts supplied by reference TRBV5-1 and TRBJ2-7, is KAGVTQTPRYLIKTRGQQVTLSCSPISGHRSVSWYQQTPGQGLQFLFEYFSETQRNKGNFPGRFSGRQFSNSRSEMNVSTLELGDSALYLCASSPFREKGAYEQYFGPGTRLTVT.